This passage covers 21 T cell receptor beta chains from one sample sequenced in a study of CD8 T cells in ankylosing spondylitis. Study-level results: What appeared characteristic of ankylosing spondylitis blood was a TCR beta motif of about eight highly homologous variants.

TCRdb independently ran MiXCR on the 5' RACE reads; one entry per CDR3 protein. Here the sample spans fewer than 550,000 distinct CDR3 sequences, 5.3% being singletons. Their recognized antigens are unknown. What was sequenced was blood, either unsorted or a sorted T cell fraction (not recorded which). The origin of the receptors is a male donor with ankylosing spondylitis.

There are many counts of this clonotype. This rearrangement joins TRBV7-9 to TRBJ1-2; D perhaps matches TRBD1 (6 bases). The V end was cut by 4 bases, the J end by 8 bases, with 14 bases between. Per germline, CDR1 SEHNR and CDR2 FQNEAQ (reference sequence). The CDR3 has 13 amino acids. DNA for the CDR3: TGTGCCAGCAGCTCGACAGGTTCCCGCGGCTACACCTTC. Protein sequence: CASSSTGSRGYTF.

This clonotype was counted many times. The rearrangement links TRBV12-3 or TRBV12-4 to TRBJ2-7, with 7 bases matching TRBD1. The CDR3 is made up of 16 amino acids. The junction had 12 bases not matched to a gene; V was cut back by 7 bases and J by 0 bases. CDR3: CASNLVETGSSYEQYF. The DNA of the CDR3 is TGTGCCAGCAACTTGGTCGAGACAGGGAGCTCCTACGAGCAGTACTTC.

In its sample, this clonotype was seen many times. The V gene is TRBV18, the J gene TRBJ1-5; weak D call: TRBD1 (6 bases). The CDR3 loop spans 16 amino acids. The V end lost 1 base, the J end lost 6 bases, and 16 bases lay between the germline ends. Germline CDR1 and CDR2: KGHSH and LQKENI. CDR3 in DNA: TGTGCCAGCTCACCACTAGGCAGCCGGGGGGCTCAGCCCCAGCATTTT. It encodes CASSPLGSRGAQPQHF.

This clonotype was detected many times. The chain employs TRBV12-3 or TRBV12-4 and TRBJ2-3; TRBD1 is a possible D gene (6 bases). The CDR3 spans 17 residues. The V gene lost 6 bases and the J gene lost 2 bases, with 21 bases spanning the gap. The CDR3 sequence is CASRRTGTRVITDTQYF. The CDR3 DNA reads as TGTGCCAGCAGGAGAACCGGGACAAGGGTGATCACAGATACGCAGTATTTT.

This clonotype was detected ten times or more. The CDR3 loop is CSARFGQGRGEQYF. For the CDR3, the DNA is TGCAGTGCTAGATTCGGACAGGGGAGAGGCGAGCAGTACTTC. This chain uses TRBV20-1 with TRBJ2-7; 9 bases match TRBD1. Germline CDR1 reads DFQATT; CDR2 reads SNEGSKA (reference sequence). The length of the CDR3 is 14 residues. V lost 2 bases to trimming and J lost 6 bases; unmatched junction nucleotides: 8.

There are many counts of this clonotype. This rearrangement joins TRBV3-1 to TRBJ1-1; D is unresolved. The CDR3 extends over 13 amino acids. CDR1 is LGHDT, CDR2 YNNKEL, per germline (reference sequence). V shed 7 bases and J shed 4 bases, with 13 bases lying between them. CDR3 sequence: CASIKASSTEAFF. The CDR3 nucleotides read TGTGCCAGCATTAAGGCAAGTAGCACTGAAGCTTTCTTT.

The chain couples TRBV6-5 to TRBJ2-2; D unresolved. Germline V gene data show CDR1 as MNHEY and CDR2 as SVGAGI. Trimming took off 0 bases at V and 7 bases at J, with 12 bases between the two ends. This CDR3 has 15 amino acids. Written as DNA, the CDR3 is TGTGCCAGCAGTTACTCTGGGGTGTTAGGCGGGGAGCTGTTTTTT. Its translation: CASSYSGVLGGELFF.

This clonotype showed up many times. The chain carries TRBV29-1 and TRBJ1-2, with D possibly matching TRBD1 (5 bases). V lost 4 bases, J lost 6 bases, and 12 bases lay in between. In germline, CDR1 is SQVTM, CDR2 ANQGSEA. The CDR3 totals 12 residues. This CDR3 is CSVGGGYDGYTF. The DNA of the CDR3 is TGCAGCGTTGGGGGGGGGTACGATGGCTACACCTTC.

This clonotype appeared many times. This chain uses TRBV4-1 with TRBJ1-4; tentative D call: TRBD1 (5 bases). This CDR3 has 15 residues. Germline V lookup: CDR1 MGHRA, CDR2 YSYEKL. V was shortened by 1 base and J by 6 bases, with 12 bases between the two germline ends. In DNA, the CDR3 is TGCGCCAGCAGCCAAGCAGGGAGGTACGATGAAAAACTGTTTTTT. This codes for CASSQAGRYDEKLFF.

This clonotype was counted ten times or more. The V call is TRBV20-1, the J call TRBJ2-1; the D gene is possibly TRBD2 (6 bases). The germline V gene encodes CDR1 DFQATT and CDR2 SNEGSKA (reference sequence). This CDR3 is built from 11 residues. Trimming pared 5 bases from V and 9 bases from J, leaving 11 bases between. CDR3 bases: TGCAGTGCTTCCCGGGAGCCTGAGCAGTTCTTC. Its protein is CSASREPEQFF.

This clonotype occurred a few times. The chain is built from TRBV11-2 and TRBJ1-1; D is possibly TRBD1 (5 bases). V lost 2 bases, J lost 2 bases, and 18 bases lay in between. The germline V gene has CDR1 SGHAT and CDR2 FQNNGV. This CDR3 spans 17 amino acids. The CDR3 nucleotides read TGTGCCAGCAGCTTACCCTATAATCCGGGACCTAACACTGAAGCTTTCTTT. As protein: CASSLPYNPGPNTEAFF.

This clonotype was seen many times. The rearrangement uses TRBV5-1 and TRBJ2-3; the D is unclear. Trimming stripped 0 bases from V and 2 bases from J, with 10 bases between. The CDR3 is made up of 15 amino acids. Germline V gives CDR1 SGHRS, CDR2 YFSETQ. CDR3 protein: CASSLERWSTDTQYF. In DNA form, the CDR3 reads TGCGCCAGCAGCTTGGAGCGATGGTCCACAGATACGCAGTATTTT.

This clonotype was observed at least ten times. This chain connects TRBV6-5 to TRBJ2-3; D ambiguous. This CDR3 has 12 residues. Germline V lookup: CDR1 MNHEY, CDR2 SVGAGI. V was trimmed by 1 base and J by 5 bases, leaving 4 bases between them. CDR3 DNA: TGTGCCAGCAGTTACTTTGGAGATACGCAGTATTTT. Translation gives CASSYFGDTQYF.

This clonotype was detected only a few times. The chain recombines TRBV19 with TRBJ2-4; no clear D gene. Germline V gives CDR1 LNHDA, CDR2 SQIVND (reference sequence). V was shortened by 3 bases and J by 6 bases, with 6 bases between the two germline ends. The CDR3 covers 12 residues. CDR3 in DNA: TGTGCCAGTAGTATTAAGGGAAACATTCAGTACTTC. This translates into CASSIKGNIQYF. The variable domain in full, with the rest retrieved from reference TRBV19 and TRBJ2-4, is DGGITQSPKYLFRKEGQNVTLSCEQNLNHDAMYWYRQDPGQGLRLIYYSQIVNDFQKGDIAEGYSVSREKKESFPLTVTSAQKNPTAFYLCASSIKGNIQYFGAGTRLSVL.

V usage is TRBV5-1 and J usage is TRBJ2-6, with D maybe TRBD1 (6 bases). There are 14 residues in the CDR3. CDR1 and CDR2 from the germline V gene are SGHRS and YFSETQ. V was pared by 2 bases and J by 9 bases, with 12 bases between. CDR3 nucleotide sequence: TGCGCCAGCAGCTTAACACAGGGTTACAACGTCCTGACTTTC. It codes for CASSLTQGYNVLTF. Variable domain in full (rest from reference TRBV5-1 and TRBJ2-6): KAGVTQTPRYLIKTRGQQVTLSCSPISGHRSVSWYQQTPGQGLQFLFEYFSETQRNKGNFPGRFSGRQFSNSRSEMNVSTLELGDSALYLCASSLTQGYNVLTFGAGSRLTVL.

This clonotype was observed a few times. The J gene is TRBJ2-3, the V gene TRBV7-2; the match to TRBD2 covers 11 bases. The CDR3 loop spans 17 amino acids. V was clipped by 5 bases and J by 4 bases; unmatched bases: 11. Germline V CDR1 and CDR2: SGHTA, FQGNSA. CDR3 loop: CASSALAGGISADTQYF. In DNA, the CDR3 is TGTGCCAGCAGCGCCCTAGCGGGGGGTATCTCCGCAGATACGCAGTATTTT.

This clonotype was seen a few times. The chain recombines TRBV16 with TRBJ2-7; TRBD1 agrees at 8 bases. The junction had 10 bases not matched to a gene; V was cut back by 0 bases and J by 3 bases. The CDR3 spans 17 residues. The germline V gene has CDR1 KGHSY and CDR2 FQNENV. CDR3 residues: CASSQSIGTGKVYEQYF. The CDR3 DNA sequence: TGTGCCAGCAGCCAATCTATAGGGACAGGAAAAGTCTACGAGCAGTACTTC.

This clonotype was counted many times. The CDR3, as DNA: TGTGCCAGCAGCGTAGGGGGAGGAGATTTGAACTCCGAGCAGTACTTC. Translated: CASSVGGGDLNSEQYF. The gene calls are TRBV9 and TRBJ2-7; D is possibly TRBD2 (6 bases). Per germline, CDR1 SGDLS and CDR2 YYNGEE. With 0 bases removed from V and 6 bases from J, the gap between germline ends came to 19 bases. CDR3 length: 16 amino acids.

This clonotype came up many times. The chain combines TRBV6-5 with TRBJ2-7; D is perhaps TRBD1 (5 bases). CDR1 and CDR2 (germline): MNHEY, SVGAGI. V was trimmed by 2 bases and J by 7 bases, leaving 9 bases between them. There are 12 residues in the CDR3. The CDR3 DNA sequence: TGTGCCAGCAGTTACAAGGGGAATGAGCAGTACTTC. As protein: CASSYKGNEQYF.

This clonotype was counted many times. This chain links TRBV7-2 with TRBJ2-1; maybe TRBD1 (6 bases). Germline CDR1 is SGHTA and CDR2 is FQGNSA. With 3 bases removed from V and 10 bases from J, the gap between germline ends came to 16 bases. This CDR3 contains 14 residues. This CDR3 reads CASSLAGVIGEQFF. The CDR3, as DNA: TGTGCCAGCAGCTTGGCAGGGGTTATTGGGGAGCAGTTCTTC.

This clonotype was recorded at least ten times. V gene TRBV29-1 combines with J gene TRBJ2-7; the D gene could be TRBD1 or TRBD2 (5 bases each). V lost 5 bases to trimming and J lost 5 bases, with 13 bases between them. CDR1 is SQVTM, CDR2 ANQGSEA, per germline. The CDR3 contains 12 residues. CDR3 loop: CSVLGGRDEQYF. As DNA, the CDR3 is TGCAGCGTTCTTGGGGGTCGGGACGAGCAGTACTTC.